This record concerns one TCR beta chain sequence. Sequencing used immunoSEQ multiplex PCR; TCRdb keeps in-frame clones, though not all of them. The table records 150,000 to 200,000 clones, 84% of them present only once. This sample is drawn from a study of blood T cell repertoires in COVID-19. Study at large: Sites across the United States, Italy and Spain contributed samples from acute and convalescent COVID-19. In each case, the material was cDNA or gDNA derived from T cells, B-cell-depleted T cells, or PBMCs.

CDR3 length: 15 amino acids. Germline CDR1 reads SNHLY; CDR2 reads FYNNEI. V dropped 6 bases and J dropped 2; count of bases not matched to a gene: 7. Sequencing input: PBMCs or T cells enriched from blood (not recorded which). V gene TRBV2 combines with J gene TRBJ1-5; 7 bases line up with TRBD1. This clonotype was obtained from a woman in her twenties or thirties who had been exposed to COVID-19. CDR3 nucleotides: TGTGCCAGCAGGTCCAATACAGGGGGCAATCAGCCCCAGCATTTT. Its translation is CASRSNTGGNQPQHF.